This T cell receptor (beta chain) was sequenced for a study of blood T cell repertoires in COVID-19. Using immunoSEQ multiplex PCR, the repertoire was profiled, and TCRdb retains in-frame clones only, with some absent. The table records 76,000 or so clones, around 85% of them present only once. Trimming at V came to 8 bases and at J to 8 bases, leaving 9 bases not matched to a gene. This CDR3 region has 14 residues. The germline CDR1 and CDR2 sequences are LNHNV and YYDKDF (reference sequence). The clonotype originates from an elderly man in a cohort sampled during active COVID-19. The rearrangement uses TRBV15 and TRBJ1-6; the match to TRBD1 covers 7 bases. Sequencing used peripheral blood. The CDR3 DNA reads TGTGCCACCGCCCTAGGGACAGCGGATTCACCCCTCCACTTT. It codes for CATALGTADSPLHF.